The 20 T cell receptor beta chains listed next were all sequenced from one sample in a study of blood T cells in healthy people across ages. A second PCR, run for about 7 to 11 cycles, used a sample-barcoded 5' primer plus a J-beta primer mix. A single record per CDR3 protein comes from TCRdb applying MiXCR to the 5' RACE reads. The sample has hundreds of thousands of distinct CDR3 sequences; approximately 49% are singletons. Sequencing was performed on blood. The receptors shown here come from a man aged 25-40 years in good health.

This clonotype occurred many times. The genes are TRBV29-1 and TRBJ2-3; D might be TRBD2 (5 bases). CDR1 is SQVTM, CDR2 ANQGSEA, per germline. The ends were cut back, 7 bases at V and 1 base at J, with 9 bases in the middle. The CDR3 has 12 residues. The CDR3 sequence is CSAMGGTDTQYF. CDR3 nucleotide sequence: TGCAGCGCTATGGGAGGCACAGATACGCAGTATTTT.

The V call is TRBV24-1, the J call TRBJ1-2; possibly TRBD1 for D (5 bases). V gave up 3 bases and J gave up 6 bases, with 16 bases separating them. This CDR3 has 15 amino acids. Looked up from germline, CDR1 is KGHDR and CDR2 is SFDVKD. The CDR3, as DNA: TGTGCCACCAGTGATCCCGACCAGGGTCTAGATGGCTACACCTTC. Translation gives CATSDPDQGLDGYTF.

The genes are TRBV30 and TRBJ1-2; TRBD1 might be the D (6 bases). Trimming cost V 8 bases and J 2 bases, with 9 bases left between them. Germline CDR1 is GTSNPN and CDR2 is SVGIG (reference sequence). The CDR3 spans 11 residues. The CDR3 region is CAGTKNYGYTF. The DNA for the CDR3 is TGTGCCGGGACAAAGAACTATGGCTACACCTTC.

This clonotype was observed many times. The rearrangement joins TRBV20-1 to TRBJ2-7; no definite D call. V shed 3 bases and J shed 3 bases, with 15 bases lying between them. This CDR3 is built from 14 residues. The germline V gene has CDR1 DFQATT and CDR2 SNEGSKA (reference sequence). For the CDR3, the DNA is TGCAGTGCTAGCGGTCGTAAAACCGGCTACGAGCAGTACTTC. Protein product: CSASGRKTGYEQYF.

This clonotype was seen a few times. The chain combines TRBV6-2 or TRBV6-3 with TRBJ2-3, with a tentative D call TRBD2 (5 bases). The CDR3 has 11 residues. Trimming left V 8 bases short and J 11 bases short, with 14 bases between. Germline V gene sequence: CDR1 MNHEY, CDR2 SVGEGT. CDR3 residues: CASEYGLQQYF. In DNA form, the CDR3 reads TGTGCCAGCGAGTATGGACTCCAGCAGTATTTT.

The chain is built from TRBV20-1 and TRBJ2-1; D is perhaps TRBD2 (5 bases). V was pared by 5 bases and J by 2 bases, with 13 bases between. CDR3 size: 14 residues. The germline V gene encodes CDR1 DFQATT and CDR2 SNEGSKA (reference sequence). The CDR3 DNA is TGCAGTGCTTGGGTCAGCGGCACCTACAATGAGCAGTTCTTC. Translating gives CSAWVSGTYNEQFF.

This clonotype showed up just a few times. The chain joins TRBV7-2 to TRBJ2-1; 14 nucleotides match TRBD2. The germline CDR1 and CDR2 sequences are SGHTA and FQGNSA. The CDR3 spans 16 residues. V lost 5 bases, J lost 5 bases, and 5 bases stayed unmatched. CDR3 DNA sequence: TGTGCCAGCAGCACCCGGACTAGCGGGGGGCACAATGAGCAGTTCTTC. Translation: CASSTRTSGGHNEQFF.

This chain links TRBV6-1 with TRBJ2-5; 12 bases map to TRBD1. Germline CDR1 is MNHNS and CDR2 is SASEGT. The J segment lost 11 bases and the V segment lost 5 bases, leaving 12 bases of the junction unmatched. The length of the CDR3 is 15 residues. CDR3 in DNA: TGTGCCAGCAGTTTGACCGGGACAGGGGGCTGGGAGCAGTACTTC. It translates to CASSLTGTGGWEQYF.

This sequence joins TRBV14 and TRBJ1-6; D call uncertain. V lost 2 bases, J lost 4 bases, and 6 bases lay in between. This CDR3 is built from 14 residues. Germline V CDR1 and CDR2: SGHDN, FVKESK. The CDR3 protein is CASSQTVYNSPLHF. Here the CDR3 DNA reads TGTGCCAGCAGCCAAACTGTTTATAATTCACCCCTCCACTTT.

The genes are TRBV28 and TRBJ2-5, with a tentative D call TRBD1 (7 bases). TRBJ2-7 explains the end of the DNA better; the J call may be wrong. Germline values: CDR1 MDHEN, CDR2 SYDVKM. The CDR3 is 16 amino acids. The CDR3 coding sequence is TGTGCCAGCAGTTTAACAGCGCGGGACAGATACTACGAGCAGTACTTC. Protein sequence: CASSLTARDRYYEQYF.

A single count supports this clonotype. The gene calls are TRBV7-9 and TRBJ1-6; D is undetermined. The ends were cut back, 2 bases at V and 9 bases at J, with 11 bases in the middle. Germline V gene sequence: CDR1 SEHNR, CDR2 FQNEAQ (reference sequence). The CDR3 is 14 residues long. CDR3 sequence reads: CASSLSLRGSPLHF. CDR3 bases: TGTGCCAGCAGCTTATCGCTCCGTGGTTCACCCCTCCACTTT.

This clonotype showed up just a few times. The gene calls are TRBV6-5 and TRBJ1-1, with 8 bases identical to TRBD1. The CDR3 is made up of 15 amino acids. With 6 bases clipped from V and 6 bases from J, the junction kept 12 bases outside the gene matches. CDR1 and CDR2 from the germline V gene are MNHEY and SVGAGI. The CDR3 loop reads CASSRPQGVGAEAFF. The CDR3 DNA reads as TGTGCCAGCAGCAGACCACAGGGGGTAGGGGCTGAAGCTTTCTTT.

This clonotype was recorded a few times. A much bigger clone sits one base away, suggesting this may be a read error. The V call is TRBV28, the J call TRBJ1-6, with 11 nucleotides matching TRBD1. The J segment lost 9 bases and the V segment lost 5 bases, leaving 3 bases of the junction unmatched. Germline-derived CDR1 and CDR2 are MDHEN and SYDVKM. The length of the CDR3 is 14 residues. As DNA, the CDR3 is TGTGCCAGCAGTACCGGGACAGGGGGTTCACCCCTCCACTTT. Translating it yields CASSTGTGGSPLHF.

This clonotype was recorded a few times. The V and J genes are TRBV4-1 and TRBJ1-2; the D is unclear. Germline-derived CDR1 and CDR2 are MGHRA and YSYEKL. The CDR3 is 12 amino acids. V gave up 3 bases and J gave up 7 bases, with 9 bases separating them. CDR3 loop: CASSQGSVGYTF. The CDR3 DNA follows: TGCGCCAGCAGCCAGGGGAGCGTTGGCTACACCTTC.

This clonotype was seen more than once but under ten times. The rearrangement uses TRBV6-4 and TRBJ2-7, with 7 bases matching TRBD1. The CDR3 extends over 15 amino acids. V lost 3 bases and J lost 3; bases outside the gene matches: 8. Germline loops: CDR1 MRHNA, CDR2 SNTAGT. CDR3 sequence: CASSECDRANYEQYF. In nucleotides, the CDR3 is TGTGCCAGCAGTGAGTGTGACAGGGCGAACTACGAGCAGTACTTC.

The rearrangement links TRBV6-1 to TRBJ1-3, with D unclear. CDR3 length equals 16 residues. V dropped 2 bases and J dropped 0 bases, with 11 bases sitting between them. Germline V gene sequence: CDR1 MNHNS, CDR2 SASEGT. The CDR3 DNA reads as TGTGCCAGCAGTGAAACAATAGGAAGCTCTGGAAACACCATATATTTT. Protein sequence: CASSETIGSSGNTIYF.

The chain is built from TRBV7-2 and TRBJ1-4, with TRBD1 as a possible D gene (5 bases). Trimming stripped 5 bases from V and 8 bases from J, with 12 bases between. In germline, CDR1 is SGHTA, CDR2 FQGNSA. The CDR3 is 13 residues long. The CDR3 is CASSPGGWEKLFF. The CDR3 nucleotides read TGTGCCAGCAGCCCCGGGGGGTGGGAAAAACTGTTTTTT.

The V call is TRBV9, the J call TRBJ2-5; 8 nucleotides match TRBD2. There are 15 residues in the CDR3. V trimming: 1 base; J trimming: 11 bases; junction bases outside the gene matches: 13. Per the germline V gene, CDR1 is SGDLS and CDR2 is YYNGEE. Here the CDR3 reads CASSVTSGGYNEQYF. CDR3 nucleotides: TGTGCCAGCAGCGTAACAAGCGGGGGCTACAATGAGCAGTACTTC.

Note on this clonotype: A junction end diverges from the germline sequence, so it may reflect a read error. The chain employs TRBV29-1 and TRBJ2-1, with D uncertain. This CDR3 has 11 residues. Germline-derived CDR1 and CDR2 are SQVTM and ANQGSEA. CDR3 sequence reads: CSIETNLRQFF. In nucleotides, the CDR3 is TGCAGCATTGAGACCAACCTCAGGCAGTTCTTC.

This sequence joins TRBV20-1 and TRBJ2-7; 9 bases agree with TRBD2. The trim removed 6 bases at V and 2 bases at J, leaving 5 bases unmatched. Germline-derived CDR1 and CDR2 are DFQATT and SNEGSKA (reference sequence). CDR3 length: 13 amino acids. The CDR3 DNA follows: TGCAGTGCCCTAGCGGGGTACACCTACGAGCAGTACTTC. It is translated as CSALAGYTYEQYF.